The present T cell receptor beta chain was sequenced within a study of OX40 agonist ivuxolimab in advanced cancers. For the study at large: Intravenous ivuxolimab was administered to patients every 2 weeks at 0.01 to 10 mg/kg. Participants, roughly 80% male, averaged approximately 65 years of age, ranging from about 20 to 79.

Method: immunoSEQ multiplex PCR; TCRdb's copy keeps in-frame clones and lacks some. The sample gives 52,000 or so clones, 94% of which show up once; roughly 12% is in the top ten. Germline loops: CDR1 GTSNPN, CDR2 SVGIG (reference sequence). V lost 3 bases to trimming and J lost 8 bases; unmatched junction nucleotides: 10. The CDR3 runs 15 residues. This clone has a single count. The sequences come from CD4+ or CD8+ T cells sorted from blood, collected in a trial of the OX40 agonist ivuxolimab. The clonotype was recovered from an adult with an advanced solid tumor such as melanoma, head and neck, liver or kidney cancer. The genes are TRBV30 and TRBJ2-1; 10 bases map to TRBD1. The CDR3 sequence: CAWSVGQGVFYEQFF. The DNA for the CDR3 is TGTGCCTGGAGCGTTGGACAGGGGGTATTTTATGAGCAGTTCTTC.